Listed here are 29 T cell receptor beta chains from one sample, sequenced in a study of T cell responses to AZD1222 COVID-19 vaccine. TCRdb's table, derived via immunoSEQ multiplex PCR, lists solely in-frame clones and lacks some. This repertoire shows some 200,000 clones, roughly 93% found once; its top ten account for 0.99%. The specimen was peripheral blood, collected on day 0 of AZD1222 vaccination. The receptors originated from an adult in good health.

The V call is TRBV27, the J call TRBJ2-6; D gene ambiguous. CDR3 length: 12 amino acids. From germline, CDR1 is MNHEY and CDR2 SMNVEV (reference sequence). The germline V and J ends were trimmed by 6 bases and 2 bases, with 2 bases remaining between them. Here the CDR3 DNA reads TGTGCCAGCAGCCCTGGGGCCAACGTCCTGACTTTC. Amino acid sequence: CASSPGANVLTF.

The chain has TRBV2 and TRBJ2-7; D remains ambiguous. CDR1 is SNHLY and CDR2 is FYNNEI in the germline V gene. The V and J ends lost 0 bases and 7 bases respectively, with 16 bases between them. The CDR3 length is 15 residues. CDR3 protein: CASSEAVGRPREQYF. The DNA of the CDR3 is TGTGCCAGCAGTGAAGCAGTGGGTCGCCCAAGGGAGCAGTACTTC.

The chain couples TRBV24-1 to TRBJ1-2; no definite D call. This CDR3 region has 13 residues. Per the germline V gene, CDR1 is KGHDR and CDR2 is SFDVKD. V was trimmed by 4 bases and J by 5 bases, leaving 10 bases between them. DNA for the CDR3: TGTGCCACCAGTGAGTCAGGAGGATATGGCTACACCTTC. It encodes CATSESGGYGYTF.

The genes are TRBV5-4 and TRBJ1-3, with D possibly being TRBD1 (6 bases). This CDR3 contains 15 residues. CDR1 SGHNT and CDR2 YYREEE come from the germline V gene (reference sequence). V lost 3 bases and J lost 0, with 10 bases in between. The DNA for the CDR3 is TGTGCCAGCAGCTACGACAGGAGCTCTGGAAACACCATATATTTT. It encodes CASSYDRSSGNTIYF.

V gene TRBV28 combines with J gene TRBJ2-7; 13 bases are a match to TRBD2. The J segment lost 2 bases and the V segment lost 5 bases, leaving 3 bases of the junction unmatched. CDR1 is MDHEN, CDR2 SYDVKM, per germline. This CDR3 has 15 residues. CDR3: CASSPGTSGAYEQYF. The CDR3 DNA reads TGTGCCAGCAGTCCCGGGACTAGCGGGGCCTACGAGCAGTACTTC.

The V and J genes are TRBV2 and TRBJ1-5, with TRBD1 as a possible D gene (5 bases). CDR3 length equals 14 residues. CDR1 SNHLY and CDR2 FYNNEI come from the germline V gene. V lost 7 bases, J lost 2 bases, and 12 bases lay in between. CDR3 in amino acids: CASTDSGRNQPQHF. Here the CDR3 DNA reads TGTGCCAGCACCGACAGCGGGCGCAATCAGCCCCAGCATTTT.

V and J are TRBV2 and TRBJ2-7, with 8 bases identical to TRBD2. The germline CDR1 and CDR2 sequences are SNHLY and FYNNEI. V lost 1 base and J lost 1; bases outside the gene matches: 3. The CDR3 sequence is 15 residues long. The CDR3 loop reads CASSEGIAGSYEQYF. The CDR3 coding sequence is TGTGCCAGCAGTGAAGGGATAGCGGGATCCTACGAGCAGTACTTC.

The V and J genes are TRBV5-4 and TRBJ2-5; TRBD1 matches at 8 bases. CDR3 length: 16 amino acids. Per the germline V gene, CDR1 is SGHNT and CDR2 is YYREEE (reference sequence). V lost 7 bases, J lost 3 bases, and 14 bases stayed unmatched. The CDR3 region is CASGYGTGKEKETQYF. CDR3 sequence (DNA): TGTGCCAGCGGGTACGGGACAGGAAAGGAAAAAGAGACCCAGTACTTC.

The chain joins TRBV7-9 to TRBJ2-1; 8 bases fit TRBD1. Germline assignment: CDR1 SEHNR and CDR2 FQNEAQ (reference sequence). The CDR3 is 15 amino acids. V lost 5 bases to trimming and J lost 4 bases; unmatched junction nucleotides: 7. The CDR3 reads CASSAQNRGYNEQFF. The DNA for the CDR3 is TGTGCCAGCAGCGCACAGAACAGGGGGTACAATGAGCAGTTCTTC.

This clone was counted a single time. V usage is TRBV4-2 and J usage is TRBJ1-2; 11 positions agree with TRBD1. The germline V gene encodes CDR1 LGHNA and CDR2 YNFKEQ. The CDR3 totals 20 residues. The trim removed 1 base at V and 4 bases at J, leaving 17 bases unmatched. The CDR3 DNA reads as TGTGCCAGCAGCCAAGCCAGGAAAAACCGGGGTGGGACAGGGGGCTATGGCTACACCTTC. As protein: CASSQARKNRGGTGGYGYTF.

The gene calls are TRBV19 and TRBJ1-1, with D maybe TRBD1 (6 bases). The CDR3 covers 13 residues. The germline CDR1 and CDR2 sequences are LNHDA and SQIVND (reference sequence). V lost 9 bases and J lost 10, with 21 bases in between. In DNA, the CDR3 is TGTGCCAGCGCGACCACGGGGGGCCAGCGAGCTTTCTTT. Translating it yields CASATTGGQRAFF.

The V gene is TRBV5-1, the J gene TRBJ2-1; 10 bases fit TRBD1. Looked up from germline, CDR1 is SGHRS and CDR2 is YFSETQ. The CDR3 is 15 amino acids. V shed 4 bases and J 6 bases; nucleotides not matched to a gene: 7. CDR3 DNA: TGCGCCAGCAGCCAGCCGGGACAGGGGATCAATGAGCAGTTCTTC. Translated, it gives CASSQPGQGINEQFF.

The V call is TRBV13, the J call TRBJ1-1; weak D call: TRBD1 (5 bases). V was clipped by 5 bases and J by 0 bases, with 13 bases between them. Germline CDR1 and CDR2: PRHDT and FYEKMQ (reference sequence). CDR3 length equals 15 residues. The CDR3 protein is CASSPVGGMNTEAFF. The CDR3, as DNA: TGTGCCAGCAGCCCCGTCGGGGGGATGAACACTGAAGCTTTCTTT.

J is TRBJ1-2 and V is TRBV27; D is ambiguous. Trimming cost V 6 bases and J 4 bases, with 12 bases left between them. The CDR3 has 13 residues. Germline CDR1 is MNHEY and CDR2 is SMNVEV (reference sequence). The CDR3 is CASRPRRGYGYTF. DNA for the CDR3: TGTGCCAGCAGGCCCCGACGCGGCTATGGCTACACCTTC.

V and J are TRBV10-3 and TRBJ1-1, with D maybe TRBD1 (5 bases). Between the trimmed V and J ends, which lost 4 bases and 4 bases, there was a span of 13 bases. Germline lookup yields CDR1 ENHRY and CDR2 SYGVKD. The CDR3 is 14 residues long. The DNA of the CDR3 is TGTGCCATCAGTGGGAACGGGGGAGGCACTGAAGCTTTCTTT. As protein: CAISGNGGGTEAFF.

The chain links TRBV7-9 to TRBJ2-3, with a weak D call TRBD2 (6 bases). The length of the CDR3 is 16 residues. V was pared by 5 bases and J by 0 bases, with 15 bases between. Germline values: CDR1 SEHNR, CDR2 FQNEAQ (reference sequence). The CDR3, as DNA: TGTGCCAGCAGCGGCACCCGGGGGACTAGCACAGATACGCAGTATTTT. It yields the protein CASSGTRGTSTDTQYF.

The chain joins TRBV5-5 to TRBJ1-6, with D unclear. V lost 0 bases to trimming and J lost 4 bases, with 8 bases between them. The CDR3 contains 15 residues. Germline V gene lookup returns CDR1 SGHKS and CDR2 YYEKEE (reference sequence). The CDR3 DNA sequence: TGTGCCAGCAGCTTGGTGGCAACATATAATTCACCCCTCCACTTT. Its protein product is CASSLVATYNSPLHF.

V and J are TRBV10-2 and TRBJ1-6; 9 bases match TRBD1. This CDR3 region has 14 residues. Germline trimming cut 6 bases from V and 9 bases from J; bases unmatched to any gene: 6. Per the germline V gene, CDR1 is WSHSY and CDR2 is SAAADI. CDR3 in amino acids: CASSLGQGISPLHF. The CDR3 bases are TGCGCCAGCAGCCTAGGACAGGGGATTTCACCCCTCCACTTT.

The CDR3 loop is CASSQTSSISYEQYF. CDR3 bases: TGTGCCAGCAGCCAGACTAGCTCGATCTCCTACGAGCAGTACTTC. The genes are TRBV4-2 and TRBJ2-7, with 7 positions matching TRBD2. The junction had 5 bases not matched to a gene; V was cut back by 3 bases and J by 0 bases. The CDR3 sequence is 15 residues long. Per the germline V gene, CDR1 is LGHNA and CDR2 is YNFKEQ.

The V call is TRBV9, the J call TRBJ2-1; 7 bases align to TRBD1. The CDR3 length is 18 residues. Germline assignment: CDR1 SGDLS and CDR2 YYNGEE. With 3 bases clipped from V and 7 bases from J, the junction kept 19 bases outside the gene matches. The CDR3 nucleotides read TGTGCCAGCAGCGCGAGCATTTCAGGGGGACAGAGGCGGAATGAGCAGTTCTTC. Its translation is CASSASISGGQRRNEQFF.

The rearrangement joins TRBV6-2 or TRBV6-3 to TRBJ1-6, with 9 bases lining up with TRBD1. The CDR3 length is 14 residues. CDR1 and CDR2 from the germline V gene are MNHEY and SVGEGT. V dropped 5 bases and J dropped 7; count of bases not matched to a gene: 3. In DNA form, the CDR3 reads TGTGCCAGCAGTGCGGACAGGGGAAATTCACCCCTCCACTTT. Translating it yields CASSADRGNSPLHF.

In its sample, this clone was seen once. The rearrangement joins TRBV14 to TRBJ2-3; D unresolved. Trimming cost V 0 bases and J 0 bases, with 10 bases left between them. The V gene's germline CDR1 is SGHDN and CDR2 FVKESK. CDR3 length equals 16 residues. The CDR3: CASSQDGGYSTDTQYF. Written as DNA, the CDR3 is TGTGCCAGCAGCCAAGATGGCGGTTACAGCACAGATACGCAGTATTTT.

This chain connects TRBV11-2 to TRBJ2-5; 9 positions agree with TRBD2. V dropped 5 bases and J dropped 1; count of bases not matched to a gene: 5. The CDR3 has 15 amino acids. Germline lookup yields CDR1 SGHAT and CDR2 FQNNGV. CDR3 residues: CASSPLTSGQETQYF. The DNA of the CDR3 is TGTGCCAGCAGCCCACTGACTAGCGGCCAAGAGACCCAGTACTTC.

The V gene is TRBV6-5, the J gene TRBJ2-1; 7 bases agree with TRBD2. V shed 6 bases and J 9 bases; nucleotides not matched to a gene: 11. This CDR3 contains 14 residues. Per the germline V gene, CDR1 is MNHEY and CDR2 is SVGAGI. The CDR3 region is CASRLLVGGGEQFF. The DNA for the CDR3 is TGTGCCAGCAGACTACTAGTGGGGGGGGGTGAGCAGTTCTTC.

The gene calls are TRBV20-1 and TRBJ1-4, with D maybe TRBD1 (6 bases). The germline V gene encodes CDR1 DFQATT and CDR2 SNEGSKA (reference sequence). With 4 bases removed from V and 0 bases from J, the gap between germline ends came to 12 bases. The CDR3 is 15 amino acids. As DNA, the CDR3 is TGCAGTGCTACTGACAGGAAGACAACTAATGAAAAACTGTTTTTT. Its protein product is CSATDRKTTNEKLFF.

This chain links TRBV7-9 with TRBJ2-1; no reliable D call. The CDR3 covers 12 residues. CDR1 and CDR2 (germline): SEHNR, FQNEAQ (reference sequence). The ends were cut back, 4 bases at V and 16 bases at J, with 17 bases in the middle. The CDR3 coding sequence is TGTGCCAGCAGCTCCCTGGCGGCCCCGGCCTTCTTC. Encoded protein: CASSSLAAPAFF.

The gene calls are TRBV11-1 and TRBJ1-2, with unresolved D. CDR1 SGHAT and CDR2 FQDESV come from the germline V gene (reference sequence). There are 14 residues in the CDR3. V shed 2 bases and J shed 0 bases, with 7 bases lying between them. For the CDR3, the DNA is TGTGCCAGCAGCTTAACAGACGCTAACTATGGCTACACCTTC. Translating it yields CASSLTDANYGYTF. The full variable domain, rest sourced from reference TRBV11-1 and TRBJ1-2, is EAEVAQSPRYKITEKSQAVAFWCDPISGHATLYWYRQILGQGPELLVQFQDESVVDDSQLPKDRFSAERLKGVDSTLKIQPAELGDSAMYLCASSLTDANYGYTFGSGTRLTVV.

This clone was detected once. The chain uses TRBV9 and TRBJ2-2; the match to TRBD2 covers 15 bases. Looked up from germline, CDR1 is SGDLS and CDR2 is YYNGEE. The CDR3 totals 21 residues. V lost 6 bases and J lost 2; bases outside the gene matches: 17. The CDR3, as DNA: TGTGCCAGCACCGAAAGAAATCGGACTAGCGGGAGGGACCGTAACACCGGGGAGCTGTTTTTT. Translated, it gives CASTERNRTSGRDRNTGELFF.

This clone was recorded a few times. The rearrangement links TRBV19 to TRBJ2-7; TRBD1 aligns across 8 bases. The length of the CDR3 is 13 residues. The ends lost 4 bases at V and 4 bases at J; junction bases unmatched: 3. CDR1 and CDR2 from the germline V gene are LNHDA and SQIVND (reference sequence). CDR3 nucleotide sequence: TGTGCCAGTAGTACAGGACAGGGATACGAGCAGTACTTC. This codes for CASSTGQGYEQYF.